The next 26 T cell receptor beta chains were all read from a single sample in a study of CXCR3-negative and CXCR3-positive naive CD8 T cells. The libraries of TRB cDNA were prepared using 5' RACE with UMI labels. From its re-call of the 5' RACE reads, TCRdb lists each CDR3 protein once, without DNA. The sample yields around 84,000 distinct CDR3 sequences, of which the top ten take up 0.82%. Their recognized antigens are unknown. Study-level findings and limits: The TRB CDR3s that CXCR3-positive naive cells carried were more hydrophobic than those of CXCR3-negative naive cells.

The sample taken for sequencing was naive CXCR3+ CD8+ T cells from blood. Subset of the sample: CD45RO-CCR7+CD27+CD95- naive CD8+ T cells expressing CXCR3 (TNR3+). The receptor set was obtained from a human donor in good health. Some clones in this sample may be carry-over from other donors' samples.

This chain uses TRBV29-1 with TRBJ1-1; TCRdb's assignment of TRBD1 cannot be checked, as there is no DNA. This CDR3 contains 12 residues. CDR1 is SQVTM and CDR2 is ANQGSEA in the germline V gene. The CDR3 reads CSVDRGDTEAFF.

The chain carries TRBV5-1 and TRBJ2-7; without DNA, the TCRdb call of TRBD2 cannot be checked. The germline CDR1 and CDR2 sequences are SGHRS and YFSETQ. The CDR3 extends over 16 amino acids. CDR3: CASRWGTSGDTYEQYF.

The V gene is TRBV20-1, the J gene TRBJ2-7; TCRdb lists TRBD1, though no DNA is available to test this call. The germline gives CDR1 DFQATT, CDR2 SNEGSKA (reference sequence). The CDR3 is 11 residues long. CDR3: CSARTGYEQYF.

The rearrangement links TRBV20-1 to TRBJ2-3; there is no DNA to check the TCRdb D call of TRBD2. The CDR3 totals 17 residues. CDR1 is DFQATT and CDR2 is SNEGSKA in the germline V gene (reference sequence). The chain's CDR3 is CSARDFWSGSSTDTQYF.

The chain carries TRBV25-1 and TRBJ2-1. CDR1 is MGHDK, CDR2 SYGVNS, per germline. CDR3 length: 13 amino acids. The CDR3 reads CASSSGTYNEQFF. The whole variable domain, filled in from reference TRBV25-1 and TRBJ2-1, reads EADIYQTPRYLVIGTGKKITLECSQTMGHDKMYWYQQDPGMELHLIHYSYGVNSTEKGDLSSESTVSRIRTEHFPLTLESARPSHTSQYLCASSSGTYNEQFFGPGTRLTVL.

V is TRBV27 and J is TRBJ2-1; TCRdb returns TRBD2, unconfirmable since there is no DNA. Germline V gene sequence: CDR1 MNHEY, CDR2 SMNVEV (reference sequence). The CDR3 loop spans 18 amino acids. The CDR3 spells CASSLFPGTSDPYNEQFF.

This chain links TRBV6-2 or TRBV6-3 with TRBJ1-2; there is no DNA to check the TCRdb D call of TRBD1. This CDR3 is 13 amino acids long. Germline V CDR1 and CDR2: MNHEY, SVGEGT. CDR3: CASSFDRGLGYTF.

The chain uses TRBV15 and TRBJ1-1; TCRdb's assignment of TRBD1 cannot be checked, as there is no DNA. The CDR3 has 12 residues. Germline V gene data show CDR1 as LNHNV and CDR2 as YYDKDF (reference sequence). The CDR3 reads CATSRPPYGAFF.

The J gene is TRBJ2-7, the V gene TRBV29-1; no DNA is available, so the TRBD1 call from TCRdb remains unchecked. This CDR3 spans 14 amino acids. CDR1 is SQVTM and CDR2 is ANQGSEA in the germline V gene. The CDR3 sequence: CSVETLGALSEQYF.

The chain joins TRBV4-3 to TRBJ2-3; TCRdb lists TRBD2, though no DNA is available to test this call. Germline lookup yields CDR1 LGHNA and CDR2 YSLEER. The CDR3 is made up of 17 amino acids. The CDR3 is CASSQEEGLGHTDTQYF.

The J gene is TRBJ1-1, the V gene TRBV4-3; the D call from TCRdb, TRBD1, cannot be confirmed without DNA. The CDR3 totals 15 residues. Germline CDR1 reads LGHNA; CDR2 reads YSLEER. CDR3 amino acids: CASSQVGALNTEAFF.

This chain connects TRBV2 to TRBJ1-1. This CDR3 region has 11 residues. Germline V lookup: CDR1 SNHLY, CDR2 FYNNEI. The CDR3 sequence is CASLVNTEAFF.

The genes are TRBV5-6 and TRBJ2-3. CDR1 is SGHDT, CDR2 YYEEEE, per germline. The CDR3 consists of 17 residues. CDR3: CASSPTPKTYSTDTQYF.

V is TRBV19 and J is TRBJ2-7. Germline V gene lookup returns CDR1 LNHDA and CDR2 SQIVND (reference sequence). The CDR3 extends over 15 amino acids. CDR3 sequence reads: CASSSYSDGSYEQYF.

The chain employs TRBV5-4 and TRBJ2-5; TCRdb reports TRBD1, a call that lacks DNA to check it against. Germline V gene lookup returns CDR1 SGHNT and CDR2 YYREEE (reference sequence). This CDR3 region has 14 residues. The CDR3 sequence is CASSSTGLEETQYF.

V is TRBV12-3 or TRBV12-4 and J is TRBJ2-2; TCRdb lists TRBD1, though no DNA is available to test this call. The CDR3 length is 14 residues. The CDR3 sequence: CAILPGRNTGELFF.

CDR3 residues: CASSIPTGGTDTQYF. The chain joins TRBV28 to TRBJ2-3; TCRdb calls TRBD1, which cannot be checked without DNA. This CDR3 has 15 amino acids. Germline V lookup: CDR1 MDHEN, CDR2 SYDVKM.

The chain recombines TRBV27 with TRBJ2-1. The germline V gene has CDR1 MNHEY and CDR2 SMNVEV (reference sequence). This CDR3 is 15 amino acids long. Here the CDR3 reads CASSSAGISYNEQFF.

The V gene is TRBV5-1, the J gene TRBJ2-7; lacking DNA, the TRBD1 call made by TCRdb goes unchecked. The CDR3 spans 14 residues. Per the germline V gene, CDR1 is SGHRS and CDR2 is YFSETQ. The CDR3 spells CASTVQGRSYEQYF.

The chain combines TRBV18 with TRBJ2-3. CDR3 length: 12 amino acids. The germline V gene encodes CDR1 KGHSH and CDR2 LQKENI. CDR3 protein: CASSASTDTQYF. Filled out from reference TRBV18 and TRBJ2-3, the complete variable domain reads NAGVMQNPRHLVRRRGQEARLRCSPMKGHSHVYWYRQLPEEGLKFMVYLQKENIIDESGMPKERFSAEFPKEGPSILRIQQVVRGDSAAYFCASSASTDTQYFGPGTRLTVL.

The rearrangement joins TRBV5-1 to TRBJ2-1; TCRdb selects TRBD2, and the lack of DNA leaves this call unchecked. From germline, CDR1 is SGHRS and CDR2 YFSETQ. This CDR3 is 16 amino acids long. The CDR3: CASSSTSGRARNEQFF.

CDR3 protein: CASRTIAGLTDTQYF. The chain recombines TRBV7-9 with TRBJ2-3; without DNA, the TCRdb call of TRBD2 cannot be checked. Germline-derived CDR1 and CDR2 are SEHNR and FQNEAQ (reference sequence). The CDR3 is made up of 15 amino acids.

This chain uses TRBV9 with TRBJ1-1; TCRdb picks TRBD1, but there is no DNA to check that call. CDR1 SGDLS and CDR2 YYNGEE come from the germline V gene. The CDR3 is 15 amino acids. The CDR3 is CASSQWGGTNTEAFF.

The chain couples TRBV12-3 or TRBV12-4 to TRBJ2-2; TCRdb names TRBD1, which stays unverified in the absence of DNA. The CDR3 is made up of 18 amino acids. The CDR3 is CASITDSRFPANTGELFF.

CDR3 region: CASSSYTAGSRRYEQYF. The rearrangement uses TRBV28 and TRBJ2-7; the D call from TCRdb, TRBD1, cannot be confirmed without DNA. Looked up from germline, CDR1 is MDHEN and CDR2 is SYDVKM. This CDR3 comprises 17 residues. The whole variable domain, filled in from reference TRBV28 and TRBJ2-7, reads DVKVTQSSRYLVKRTGEKVFLECVQDMDHENMFWYRQDPGLGLRLIYFSYDVKMKEKGDIPEGYSVSREKKERFSLILESASTNQTSMYLCASSSYTAGSRRYEQYFGPGTRLTVT.

The chain recombines TRBV6-5 with TRBJ2-1; TCRdb proposes TRBD1, but this gene call is untestable without DNA. CDR1 MNHEY and CDR2 SVGAGI come from the germline V gene. This CDR3 region has 16 residues. CDR3 residues: CASSYGGSRTKDEQFF.